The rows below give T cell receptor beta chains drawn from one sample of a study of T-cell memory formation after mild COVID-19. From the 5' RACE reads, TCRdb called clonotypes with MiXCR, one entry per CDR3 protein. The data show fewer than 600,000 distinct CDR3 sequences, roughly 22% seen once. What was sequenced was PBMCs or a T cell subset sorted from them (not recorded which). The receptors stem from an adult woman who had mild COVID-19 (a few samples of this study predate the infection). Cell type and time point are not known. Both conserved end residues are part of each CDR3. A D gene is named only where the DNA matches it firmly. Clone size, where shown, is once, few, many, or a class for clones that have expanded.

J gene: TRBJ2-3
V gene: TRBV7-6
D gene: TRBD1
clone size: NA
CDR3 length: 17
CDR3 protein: CASSSQTGGLGTDTQYF
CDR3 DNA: TGTGCCAGCAGCTCCCAGACAGGGGGCTTGGGCACAGATACGCAGTATTTT

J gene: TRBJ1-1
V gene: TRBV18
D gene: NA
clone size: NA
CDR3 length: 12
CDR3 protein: CASSQNSLEAFF
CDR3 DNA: TGTGCCAGCTCACAAAACTCTCTCGAAGCTTTCTTT

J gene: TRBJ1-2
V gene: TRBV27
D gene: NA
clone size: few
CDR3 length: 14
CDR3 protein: CASSLDRRGYGYTF
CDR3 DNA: TGTGCCAGCAGTTTAGACCGGCGAGGCTATGGCTACACCTTC

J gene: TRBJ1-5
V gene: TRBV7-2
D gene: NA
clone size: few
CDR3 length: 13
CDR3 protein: CASSLELNQPQHF
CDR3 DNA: TGTGCCAGCAGCTTAGAACTGAATCAGCCCCAGCATTTT

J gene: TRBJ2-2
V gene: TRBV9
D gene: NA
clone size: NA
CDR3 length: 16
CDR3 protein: CASSPRTRVGTGELFF
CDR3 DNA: TGTGCCAGCAGCCCAAGGACCCGGGTGGGGACCGGGGAGCTGTTTTTT

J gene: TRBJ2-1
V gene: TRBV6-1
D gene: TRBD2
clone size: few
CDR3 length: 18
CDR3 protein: CASSEKQRGGPSYNEQFF
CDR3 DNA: TGTGCCAGCAGTGAAAAACAGCGGGGGGGCCCATCTTACAATGAGCAGTTCTTC

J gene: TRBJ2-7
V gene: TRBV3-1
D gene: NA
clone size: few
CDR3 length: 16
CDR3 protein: CASSQAGQGWSYEQYF
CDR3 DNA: TGTGCCAGCAGCCAAGCAGGGCAGGGATGGTCCTACGAGCAGTACTTC

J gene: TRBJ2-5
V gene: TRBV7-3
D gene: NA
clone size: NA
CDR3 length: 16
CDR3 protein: CASRITHRLSQETQYF
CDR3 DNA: TGTGCCAGCAGAATAACCCACAGGCTCTCCCAAGAGACCCAGTACTTC

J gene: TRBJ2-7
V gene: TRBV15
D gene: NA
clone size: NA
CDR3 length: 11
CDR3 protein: CATGNSYEQYF
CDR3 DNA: TGTGCCACCGGCAACTCCTACGAGCAGTACTTC

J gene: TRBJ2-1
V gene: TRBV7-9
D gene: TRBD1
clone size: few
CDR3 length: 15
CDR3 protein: CASSHDRGPYNEQFF
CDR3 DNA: TGTGCCAGCAGCCATGACAGGGGGCCTTACAATGAGCAGTTCTTC

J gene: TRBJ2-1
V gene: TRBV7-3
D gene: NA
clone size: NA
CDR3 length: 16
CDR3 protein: CASSLRGGGTANEQFF
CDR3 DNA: TGTGCCAGCAGCTTACGGGGAGGAGGGACTGCTAATGAGCAGTTCTTC

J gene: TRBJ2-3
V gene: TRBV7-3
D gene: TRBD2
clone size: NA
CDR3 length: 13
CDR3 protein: CAPGGGGRYTQYF
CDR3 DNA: TGTGCCCCCGGGGGGGGGGGCCGGTATACGCAGTATTTT

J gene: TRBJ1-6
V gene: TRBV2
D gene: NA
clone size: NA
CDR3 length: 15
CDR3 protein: CASSEALGGNSPLHF
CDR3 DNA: TGTGCCAGCAGTGAGGCCTTGGGGGGTAATTCACCCCTCCACTTT

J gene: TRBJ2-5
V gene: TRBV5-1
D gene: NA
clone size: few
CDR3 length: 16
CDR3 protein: CASSSGTQRIQETQYF
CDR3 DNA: TGCGCCAGCAGCTCAGGAACCCAGAGAATCCAAGAGACCCAGTACTTC

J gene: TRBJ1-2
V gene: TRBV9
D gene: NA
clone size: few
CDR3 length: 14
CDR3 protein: CASSVALDDYGYTF
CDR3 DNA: TGTGCCAGCAGCGTAGCCTTAGATGACTATGGCTACACCTTC

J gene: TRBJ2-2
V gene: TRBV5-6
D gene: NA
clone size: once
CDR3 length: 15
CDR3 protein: CASSPRFGGVGELFF
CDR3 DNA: TGTGCCAGCAGCCCCCGGTTCGGGGGCGTCGGGGAGCTGTTTTTT

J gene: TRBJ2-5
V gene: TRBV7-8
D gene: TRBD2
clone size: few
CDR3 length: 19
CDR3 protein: CASSLPVFSLAGDLETQYF
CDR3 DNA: TGTGCCAGCAGCTTACCCGTATTTTCTCTAGCGGGAGATCTGGAGACCCAGTACTTC

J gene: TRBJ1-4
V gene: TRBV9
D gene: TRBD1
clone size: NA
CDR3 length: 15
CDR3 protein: CASSPTGTVNEKLFF
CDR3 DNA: TGTGCCAGCTCCCCCACCGGGACAGTTAATGAAAAACTGTTTTTT

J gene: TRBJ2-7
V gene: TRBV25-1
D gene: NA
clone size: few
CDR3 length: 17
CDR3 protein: CASSDNLESLETYEQYF
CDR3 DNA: TGTGCCAGCAGTGACAACCTGGAGAGCCTGGAAACCTACGAGCAGTACTTC

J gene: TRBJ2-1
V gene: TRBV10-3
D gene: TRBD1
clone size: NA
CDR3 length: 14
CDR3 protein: CAIRPDRGTDEQFF
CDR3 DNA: TGTGCCATCAGGCCGGACAGGGGGACGGATGAGCAGTTCTTC

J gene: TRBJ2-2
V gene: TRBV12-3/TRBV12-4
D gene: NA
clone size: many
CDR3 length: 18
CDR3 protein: CASSFFEGLGSNGGELFF
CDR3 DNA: TGTGCCAGCAGTTTTTTTGAGGGCTTGGGCTCTAACGGCGGGGAGCTGTTTTTT

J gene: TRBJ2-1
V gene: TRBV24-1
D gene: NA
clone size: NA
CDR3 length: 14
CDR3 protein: CATSDFPDYNEQFF
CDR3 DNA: TGTGCCACCAGTGATTTCCCGGATTACAATGAGCAGTTCTTC

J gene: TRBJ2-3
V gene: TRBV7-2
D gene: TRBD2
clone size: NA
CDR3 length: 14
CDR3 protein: CASSFQAGVDTQYF
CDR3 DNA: TGTGCCAGCAGCTTCCAAGCGGGAGTAGATACGCAGTATTTT

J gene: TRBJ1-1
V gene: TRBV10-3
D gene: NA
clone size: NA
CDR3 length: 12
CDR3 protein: CAIRVADTEAFF
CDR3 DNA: TGTGCCATCAGGGTGGCAGACACTGAAGCTTTCTTT

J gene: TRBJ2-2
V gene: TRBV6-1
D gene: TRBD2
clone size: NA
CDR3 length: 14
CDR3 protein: CASNSGTSGGELFF
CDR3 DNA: TGTGCCAGCAATTCCGGGACTAGCGGCGGGGAGCTGTTTTTT

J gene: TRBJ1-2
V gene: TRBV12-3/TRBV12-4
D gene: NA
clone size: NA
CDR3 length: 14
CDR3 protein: CASSLVWPNYGYTF
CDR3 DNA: TGTGCCAGCAGTTTAGTATGGCCTAACTATGGCTACACCTTC

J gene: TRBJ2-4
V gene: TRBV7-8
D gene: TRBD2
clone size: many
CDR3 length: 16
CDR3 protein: CASSRGLREAKNIQYF
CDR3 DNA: TGTGCCAGCAGCCGGGGGTTGCGGGAGGCCAAAAACATTCAGTACTTC

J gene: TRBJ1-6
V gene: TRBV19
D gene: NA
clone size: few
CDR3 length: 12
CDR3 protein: CATNGFNSPLHF
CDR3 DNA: TGTGCCACCAACGGGTTCAATTCACCCCTCCACTTT

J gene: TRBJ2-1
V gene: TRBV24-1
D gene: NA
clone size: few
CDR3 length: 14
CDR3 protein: CATSDAGLPWEQFF
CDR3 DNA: TGTGCCACCAGTGATGCCGGACTACCCTGGGAGCAGTTCTTC

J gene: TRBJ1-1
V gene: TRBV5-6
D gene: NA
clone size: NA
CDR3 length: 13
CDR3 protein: CASSFMGFTEAFF
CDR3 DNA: TGTGCCAGCAGCTTCATGGGGTTCACTGAAGCTTTCTTT

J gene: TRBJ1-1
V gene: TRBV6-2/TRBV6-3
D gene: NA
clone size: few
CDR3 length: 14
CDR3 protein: CASIPGGQNTEAFF
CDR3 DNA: TGTGCCAGCATCCCGGGGGGGCAGAACACTGAAGCTTTCTTT

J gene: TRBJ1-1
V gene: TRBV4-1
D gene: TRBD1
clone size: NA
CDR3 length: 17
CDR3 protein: CASSPQGGRGRRVDAFF
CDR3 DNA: TGCGCCAGCAGCCCACAAGGTGGCAGGGGGCGCCGAGTGGATGCTTTCTTT

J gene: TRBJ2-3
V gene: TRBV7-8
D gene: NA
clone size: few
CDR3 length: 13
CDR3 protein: CASSFGITDTQYF
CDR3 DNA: TGTGCCAGCAGCTTCGGGATAACAGATACGCAGTATTTT

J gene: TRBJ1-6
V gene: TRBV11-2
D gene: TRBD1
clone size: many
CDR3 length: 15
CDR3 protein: CASSLGAGGNSPLHF
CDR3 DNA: TGTGCCAGCAGCTTAGGGGCAGGGGGGAATTCACCCCTCCACTTT

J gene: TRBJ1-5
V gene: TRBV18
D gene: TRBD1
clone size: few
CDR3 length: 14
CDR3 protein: CASSREQGNQPQHF
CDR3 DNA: TGTGCCAGCTCACGAGAACAGGGGAATCAGCCCCAGCATTTT

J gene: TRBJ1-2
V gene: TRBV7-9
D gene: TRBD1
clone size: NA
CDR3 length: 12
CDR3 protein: CASSPGGGGYTF
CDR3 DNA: TGTGCCAGCAGCCCAGGGGGTGGCGGCTACACCTTC

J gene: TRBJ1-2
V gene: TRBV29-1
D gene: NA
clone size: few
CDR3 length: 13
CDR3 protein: CSVVGDINYGYTF
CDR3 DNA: TGCAGCGTTGTTGGGGACATAAACTATGGCTACACCTTC

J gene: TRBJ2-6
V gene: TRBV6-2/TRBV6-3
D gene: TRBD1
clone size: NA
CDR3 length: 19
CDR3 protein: CASRQRDSYSLSGANVLTF
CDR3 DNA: TGTGCCAGCAGGCAACGGGACAGCTACTCCCTCTCTGGGGCCAACGTCCTGACTTTC

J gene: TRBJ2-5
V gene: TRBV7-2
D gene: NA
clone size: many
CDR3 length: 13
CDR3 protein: CASSSRTQETQYF
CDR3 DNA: TGTGCCAGCAGCTCTCGGACCCAAGAGACCCAGTACTTC

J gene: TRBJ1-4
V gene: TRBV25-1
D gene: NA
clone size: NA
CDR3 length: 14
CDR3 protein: CASSERGNYEKLFF
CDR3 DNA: TGTGCCAGCAGTGAGAGGGGGAACTATGAAAAACTGTTTTTT

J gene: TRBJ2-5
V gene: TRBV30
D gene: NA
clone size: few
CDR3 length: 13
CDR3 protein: CAWSWSSMETQYF
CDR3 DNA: TGTGCCTGGAGTTGGAGTAGCATGGAGACCCAGTACTTC

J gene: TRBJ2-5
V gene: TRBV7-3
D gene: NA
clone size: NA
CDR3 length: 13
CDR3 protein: CASSLRRGDTQYF
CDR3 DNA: TGTGCCAGCAGCCTTCGCAGGGGGGATACCCAGTACTTC

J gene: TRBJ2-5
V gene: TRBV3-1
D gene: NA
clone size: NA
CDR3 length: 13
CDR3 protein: CASILQGSGTQYF
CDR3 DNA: TGTGCCAGCATACTGCAGGGATCGGGGACCCAGTACTTC